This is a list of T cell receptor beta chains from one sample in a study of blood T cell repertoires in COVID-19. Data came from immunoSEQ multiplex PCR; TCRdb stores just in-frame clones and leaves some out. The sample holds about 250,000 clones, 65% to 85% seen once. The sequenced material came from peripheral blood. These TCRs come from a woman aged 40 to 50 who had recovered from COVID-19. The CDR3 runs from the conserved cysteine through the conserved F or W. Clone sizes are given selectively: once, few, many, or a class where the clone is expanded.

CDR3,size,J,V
CASSPSGANYGYTF,few,TRBJ1-2,TRBV6-2/TRBV6-3
CASSSTSGTREFF,NA,TRBJ2-1,TRBV27
CASARMMRTEAFF,NA,TRBJ1-1,TRBV28
CASSLDPPDNSGNTIYF,NA,TRBJ1-3,TRBV11-3
CASSTHRGAWENIQYF,NA,TRBJ2-4,TRBV11-2
CASSAGDLGTQYF,NA,TRBJ2-5,TRBV5-6
CASSTTGGPYEQYF,NA,TRBJ2-7,TRBV19
CASTPGHWTEAFF,NA,TRBJ1-1,TRBV6-5
CASVPILTGSPLHF,NA,TRBJ1-6,TRBV2
CASSLLSQNYGYTF,NA,TRBJ1-2,TRBV5-6
CASSQEQGQPQHF,NA,TRBJ1-5,TRBV4-2
CASSVGSTSTNNEQFF,NA,TRBJ2-1,TRBV9
CASSQSQIDTQYF,NA,TRBJ2-3,TRBV4-1
CASSAGTSGTGELFF,NA,TRBJ2-2,TRBV6-5
CASSLGESPYEQYF,NA,TRBJ2-7,TRBV7-9
CASKTGGDQPQHF,NA,TRBJ1-5,TRBV28
CASKADTNTEAFF,NA,TRBJ1-1,TRBV19
CASRHASGGGYGYTF,NA,TRBJ1-2,TRBV28
CASSARGRDDYGYTF,NA,TRBJ1-2,TRBV9
CASSARSLQDEQFF,NA,TRBJ2-1,TRBV7-2
CASSDSLGRNSPLHF,NA,TRBJ1-6,TRBV6-4
CASSEQVHYTF,few,TRBJ1-2,TRBV6-1
CASSRDRNNQPQHF,NA,TRBJ1-5,TRBV3-1/TRBV3-2
CASSPSWGVDNEQFF,NA,TRBJ2-1,TRBV18
CASTPRTGGTDTQYF,few,TRBJ2-3,TRBV6-6